This paragraph reports one TCR beta chain. This CDR3 spans 17 amino acids. Germline V gene sequence: CDR1 LGHDT, CDR2 YNNKEL (reference sequence). Trimming cost V 4 bases and J 4 bases; bases outside gene matches: 7. The data stem from a study of blood T cell repertoires in COVID-19. The protocol was immunoSEQ multiplex PCR, while the TCRdb copy is restricted to in-frame clones and leaves out a portion. The table records approximately 90,000 clones, 81% of them present only once. This receptor was obtained from a man aged 55 to 70 with acute or convalescent COVID-19. The chain combines TRBV3-1 (or the pseudogene TRBV3-2) with TRBJ2-3, with 14 bases aligning to TRBD2. Input material: peripheral blood. The CDR3 DNA reads TGTGCCAGCAGCCTCTGGGGACTAGCGGGAGTGTCAGATACGCAGTATTTT. Protein: CASSLWGLAGVSDTQYF.